The 2 T cell receptor beta chains in this list originate from one sample, sequenced in a study of T cell repertoires in aging, cancer and after chemotherapy. A mixed TRB-A/B primer pool amplified rearranged TRB by multiplex touch-down PCR. TCRdb re-analysed the multiplex PCR reads in MiXCR, keeping a single row per CDR3 protein. The table records 10,000 to 15,000 distinct CDR3 sequences, 21% of them present only once. The template was genomic DNA from peripheral blood, not RNA. The specimen sequenced was blood. Receptors were obtained from a human donor in good health.

This chain joins TRBV20-1 and TRBJ2-5, with 14 positions matching TRBD2. Germline lookup yields CDR1 DFQATT and CDR2 SNEGSKA (reference sequence). V lost 5 bases and J lost 8; bases outside the gene matches: 13. The CDR3 runs to 16 residues. The CDR3: CSAHRTSGGPPGTQYF. DNA for the CDR3: TGCAGTGCTCATAGGACTAGCGGGGGGCCTCCGGGAACCCAGTACTTC.

DNA of the CDR3: TGTGCCAGCAGCTCCGGGACAGGGAGGGATCAGCCCCAGCATTTT. Translated, it gives CASSSGTGRDQPQHF. The chain recombines TRBV5-4 with TRBJ1-5; 9 nucleotides match TRBD1. With 3 bases clipped from V and 5 bases from J, the junction kept 6 bases outside the gene matches. This CDR3 region has 15 residues. The germline gives CDR1 SGHNT, CDR2 YYREEE (reference sequence).